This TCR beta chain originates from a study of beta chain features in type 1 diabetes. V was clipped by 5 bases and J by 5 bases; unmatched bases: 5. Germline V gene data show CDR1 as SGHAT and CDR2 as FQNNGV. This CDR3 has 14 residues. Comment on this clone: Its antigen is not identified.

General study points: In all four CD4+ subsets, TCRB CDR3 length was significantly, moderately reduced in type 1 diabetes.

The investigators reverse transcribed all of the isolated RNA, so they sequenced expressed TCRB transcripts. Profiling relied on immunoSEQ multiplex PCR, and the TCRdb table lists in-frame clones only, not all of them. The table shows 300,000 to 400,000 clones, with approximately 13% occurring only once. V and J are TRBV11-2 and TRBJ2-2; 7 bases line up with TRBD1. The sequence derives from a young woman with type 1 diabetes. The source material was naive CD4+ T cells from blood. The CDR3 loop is CASSPRQGTGELFF. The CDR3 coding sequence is TGTGCCAGCAGCCCCCGACAGGGAACCGGGGAGCTGTTTTTT. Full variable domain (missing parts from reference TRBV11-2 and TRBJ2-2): EAGVAQSPRYKIIEKRQSVAFWCNPISGHATLYWYQQILGQGPKLLIQFQNNGVVDDSQLPKDRFSAERLKGVDSTLKIQPAKLEDSAVYLCASSPRQGTGELFFGEGSRLTVL.